This T cell receptor beta chain was profiled in a study of CD8 T cells in ankylosing spondylitis. The CDR3 covers 12 residues. Germline values: CDR1 DFQATT, CDR2 SNEGSKA (reference sequence). This clonotype was counted at least ten times. Its specificity is unknown. Study-level findings and limits: A TCR beta motif made of about 8 highly homologous variants seemed typical of ankylosing spondylitis blood.

TCRdb independently ran MiXCR on the 5' RACE reads; one entry per CDR3 protein. The table shows 700,000 to 1,000,000 distinct CDR3 sequences, with 10% to 15% occurring only once. The chain recombines TRBV20-1 with TRBJ2-7; D ambiguous. The clonotype comes from a male donor with ankylosing spondylitis. The sequencing sample was made of blood, either unsorted or a sorted T cell fraction (not recorded which). The CDR3 DNA reads as TGCAGCGCTTTTGGAAATTCCTACGAGCAGTACTTC. Translated: CSAFGNSYEQYF.